The 16 T cell receptor beta chains below all came from one sample that was sequenced in a study of coeliac disease. The study's findings and limits: In active celiac disease, intraepithelial and lamina propria TRB and TRG repertoires were less clonal than controls.

No antigen has been assigned to these receptors. Generated by immunoSEQ multiplex PCR, the TCRdb table keeps only in-frame clones and is missing some. The sample has a few thousand clones; 65% to 70% are singletons. The sequencing sample was made of intraepithelial lymphocytes from the gut. These receptors were collected from a woman aged 18 to 35 with active celiac disease.

A few counts support this clone. The rearrangement links TRBV11-2 to TRBJ2-7, with a possible D match to TRBD2 (6 bases). This CDR3 region has 15 residues. The V gene lost 1 base and the J gene lost 3 bases, with 13 bases spanning the gap. The germline V gene encodes CDR1 SGHAT and CDR2 FQNNGV. The CDR3 DNA sequence: TGTGCCAGCAGCTTAGTTATGGGGGGAGGCTACGAGCAGTACTTC. Protein: CASSLVMGGGYEQYF.

V usage is TRBV4-1 and J usage is TRBJ2-5, with D possibly being TRBD2 (5 bases). Germline assignment: CDR1 MGHRA and CDR2 YSYEKL. This CDR3 contains 13 residues. Deletions cut 2 bases from V and 7 bases from J, with 11 bases between. Here the CDR3 DNA reads TGCGCCAGCAGCCAATGGAGGCCGGGGACCCAGTACTTC. Its translation: CASSQWRPGTQYF.

The J gene is TRBJ2-1, the V gene TRBV7-6; 14 positions match TRBD2. Germline-derived CDR1 and CDR2 are SGHVS and FNYEAQ. Trimming took 4 bases from V and 2 from J; bases not matched to a gene: 7. This CDR3 is built from 18 residues. CDR3 region: CASSSGTSGSLAYNEQFF. CDR3 coding DNA: TGTGCCAGCAGCTCCGGGACTAGCGGGAGTCTAGCCTACAATGAGCAGTTCTTC.

This clone was observed a handful of times. CDR3: CSVSSSSLTYEQYF. CDR3 DNA sequence: TGCAGCGTTAGTAGCTCGTCCCTAACCTACGAGCAGTACTTC. The V gene is TRBV29-1, the J gene TRBJ2-7; no clear D. The germline V gene encodes CDR1 SQVTM and CDR2 ANQGSEA. The CDR3 is 14 residues long. V was clipped by 5 bases and J by 2 bases, with 16 bases between them.

The V gene is TRBV10-2, the J gene TRBJ2-6, with D perhaps TRBD1 (5 bases). This CDR3 spans 14 amino acids. Trimming stripped 6 bases from V and 1 base from J, with 7 bases between. Germline V gene sequence: CDR1 WSHSY, CDR2 SAAADI. The CDR3 region has the DNA TGCGCCAGCAGCACAGGTTCTGGGGCCAACGTCCTGACTTTC. It yields the protein CASSTGSGANVLTF.

The genes are TRBV7-3 and TRBJ1-2, with 8 nucleotides matching TRBD1. V dropped 5 bases and J dropped 8; count of bases not matched to a gene: 10. Germline V CDR1 and CDR2: SGHTA, FQGTGA. The CDR3 is 14 amino acids. The CDR3 sequence: CASSHSGGAGGYTF. CDR3 bases: TGTGCCAGCAGCCACTCAGGGGGCGCCGGGGGCTACACCTTC.

CDR3 DNA sequence: TGTGCCAGCGCCCCCCGGGGAGGGTGGACAGATACGCAGTATTTT. Translating gives CASAPRGGWTDTQYF. The V call is TRBV7-9, the J call TRBJ2-3, with 7 positions matching TRBD2. The CDR3 spans 15 residues. With V trimmed by 8 bases and J by 3 bases, 11 bases remained unmatched. The V gene's germline CDR1 is SEHNR and CDR2 FQNEAQ (reference sequence). Together with reference TRBV7-9 and TRBJ2-3, the CDR3 gives the full variable domain: DTGVSQNPRHKITKRGQNVTFRCDPISEHNRLYWYRQTLGQGPEFLTYFQNEAQLEKSRLLSDRFSAERPKGSFSTLEIQRTEQGDSAMYLCASAPRGGWTDTQYFGPGTRLTVL.

The chain has TRBV27 and TRBJ2-3, with 7 bases fitting TRBD2. Germline V gene sequence: CDR1 MNHEY, CDR2 SMNVEV (reference sequence). This CDR3 comprises 15 residues. V gave up 6 bases and J gave up 2 bases; unmatched junction bases: 8. The CDR3 loop reads CASSHSSGITDTQYF. The CDR3 DNA reads TGTGCCAGCAGCCACTCTAGCGGAATCACAGATACGCAGTATTTT.

This clone was counted only a few times. The V call is TRBV5-1, the J call TRBJ2-7; D is perhaps TRBD1 (5 bases). CDR3 length equals 13 residues. Trimming removed 4 bases from V and 5 bases from J, with 13 bases in between. Germline lookup yields CDR1 SGHRS and CDR2 YFSETQ. The CDR3 region is CASSGSWGDEQYF. DNA of the CDR3: TGCGCCAGCAGCGGGTCTTGGGGCGACGAGCAGTACTTC.

The chain employs TRBV11-3 and TRBJ2-2; 10 positions match TRBD2. The V gene end was trimmed by 0 bases and the J gene end by 6 bases; junction bases not matched to a gene: 7. This CDR3 region has 17 residues. Germline V gene sequence: CDR1 SGHNT, CDR2 YENEEA. DNA for the CDR3: TGTGCCAGCAGCTTAGATCCTGCTAGCGGGAGTTCCGGGGAGCTGTTTTTT. Translated, it gives CASSLDPASGSSGELFF.

This sequence joins TRBV19 and TRBJ2-3; D is uncertain. The CDR3 extends over 14 amino acids. Per germline, CDR1 LNHDA and CDR2 SQIVND (reference sequence). V lost 2 bases to trimming and J lost 2 bases, with 8 bases between them. DNA for the CDR3: TGTGCCAGTAGTATATTCGGTCCCACAGATACGCAGTATTTT. Residues: CASSIFGPTDTQYF.

The CDR3 DNA follows: TGTGCCAGCAGCAGAGACTACAATGAGCAGTTCTTC. This gives the protein CASSRDYNEQFF. The chain couples TRBV13 to TRBJ2-1; D call uncertain. Per germline, CDR1 PRHDT and CDR2 FYEKMQ (reference sequence). V was cut by 5 bases and J by 3 bases, with 5 bases left in between. There are 12 residues in the CDR3.

By its share, this clone is medium-sized (0.01 to 0.1%). This chain links TRBV5-5 with TRBJ2-7; D is ambiguous. CDR1 is SGHKS, CDR2 YYEKEE, per germline (reference sequence). The CDR3 is made up of 16 amino acids. V lost 0 bases, J lost 1 base, and 14 bases lay in between. CDR3 sequence reads: CASSLDLPGFSYEQYF. For the CDR3, the DNA is TGTGCCAGCAGCTTGGATTTACCCGGGTTTTCCTACGAGCAGTACTTC.

The rearrangement uses TRBV5-6 and TRBJ2-5, with 10 bases aligning to TRBD1. With V trimmed by 2 bases and J by 2 bases, 3 bases remained unmatched. The CDR3 runs to 15 residues. CDR1 is SGHDT and CDR2 is YYEEEE in the germline V gene. The CDR3 nucleotides are TGTGCCAGCAGCTTCCCGGGACAGGGGCAAGAGACCCAGTACTTC. Translated: CASSFPGQGQETQYF.

The CDR3 here is CASSQNRQSSPLHF. CDR3 nucleotide sequence: TGTGCCAGCAGTCAAAACCGACAGAGCTCACCCCTCCACTTT. The chain recombines TRBV11-2 with TRBJ1-6, with a weak D call TRBD1 (5 bases). Germline V CDR1 and CDR2: SGHAT, FQNNGV. V lost 6 bases and J lost 10, with 16 bases in between. This CDR3 comprises 14 residues.

The rearrangement joins TRBV5-1 to TRBJ2-2; 8 nucleotides match TRBD1. Per germline, CDR1 SGHRS and CDR2 YFSETQ. The CDR3 loop spans 14 amino acids. V trimming: 3 bases; J trimming: 7 bases; junction bases outside the gene matches: 5. In DNA form, the CDR3 reads TGCGCCAGCAGCTGGACAGGGCATAGCGGGGAGCTGTTTTTT. Encoded protein: CASSWTGHSGELFF.